This T cell receptor (beta chain) is drawn from a study of Graves' ophthalmopathy and Graves' hyperthyroidism. Across the whole study: Peripheral blood sampling occurred at initial diagnosis, before any treatment.

Study results and limitations: Most clonotypes expanded in thyroid above 0.001 frequency were present in blood too. Ophthalmopathy cases were distinguished from stable hyperthyroidism by a 13-signature model, reaching 87.88% sensitivity and around 80% specificity.

V shed 8 bases and J shed 1 base, with 8 bases lying between them. CDR3 length: 12 amino acids. Germline loops: CDR1 ENHRY, CDR2 SYGVKD. Lactation, pregnancy, uncontrolled infections and other autoimmune diseases were all grounds for excluding patients. The authors amplified TCR beta CDR3 regions, and they did so from RNA transcripts for repertoire sequencing. First-round RT-PCR with HTBI primers preceded a second-round multiplex PCR. One entry per CDR3 protein results from TCRdb running MiXCR on the multiplex PCR reads. In the table there are about 400,000 distinct CDR3 sequences, around 18% of which are singletons. This clonotype was observed many times. Antigen unknown.

The sequence was collected from a woman between 18 and 30 years old with Graves' ophthalmopathy. Sequencing input: peripheral blood. The chain joins TRBV10-3 to TRBJ1-1, with D possibly TRBD1 on 5 matching bases. The CDR3 region has the DNA TGTGCCATCGGAGGACAGAACACTGAAGCTTTCTTT. Protein sequence: CAIGGQNTEAFF.